Presented here are 13 T cell receptor beta chains from one specimen sequenced in a study of early T cells in non-severe SARS-CoV-2 infection. MiXCR, run by TCRdb on the 5' RACE reads, gives a single entry per CDR3 protein. The repertoire has tens of thousands of distinct CDR3 sequences, more than 6.5% of them found once; the top ten carry approximately 6.3%. The sample consisted of whole blood, taken at baseline. The receptors shown here come from an adult who was a healthcare worker with PCR-confirmed SARS-CoV-2 infection or an uninfected control (not recorded which).

This clonotype was seen many times. The rearrangement joins TRBV28 to TRBJ1-2; a weak D match, TRBD1 (5 bases). This CDR3 is 15 amino acids long. Trimming pared 8 bases from V and 8 bases from J, leaving 24 bases between. Germline loops: CDR1 MDHEN, CDR2 SYDVKM. CDR3 sequence: CASSISGTYHAGYTF. The CDR3 region has the DNA TGTGCCAGCTCCATATCCGGGACCTACCACGCGGGCTACACCTTC.

The sample holds a few counts of this clonotype. The chain employs TRBV20-1 and TRBJ1-1; 10 nucleotides match TRBD1. The CDR3 has 14 residues. The germline gives CDR1 DFQATT, CDR2 SNEGSKA (reference sequence). The J segment lost 4 bases and the V segment lost 3 bases, leaving 5 bases of the junction unmatched. CDR3 nucleotide sequence: TGCAGTGCTAGCCGACAGGGGGCGAGCACTGAAGCTTTCTTT. It is translated as CSASRQGASTEAFF.

This clonotype was recorded many times. V and J are TRBV18 and TRBJ1-6, with a tentative D call TRBD1 (5 bases). The germline V gene encodes CDR1 KGHSH and CDR2 LQKENI. Trimming took 3 bases from V and 12 from J, leaving 9 bases between them. The CDR3 runs 12 residues. The CDR3 bases are TGTGCCAGCTCACCGGAGGGGAAACCCCTCCACTTT. Its translation: CASSPEGKPLHF.

Many counts were recorded for this clonotype. An end of the junction does not agree with germline; a read error may underlie this. The chain recombines TRBV6-6 with TRBJ2-3; TRBD1 or TRBD2 may be the D gene (7 bases each). Germline CDR1 is MNHNY and CDR2 is SVGAGI (reference sequence). The CDR3 sequence is 14 residues long. The CDR3, as DNA: TGTGCCGGCAGCGGGACAGATGGCACAGATACGCAGTATTTT. Protein product: CAGSGTDGTDTQYF.

This clonotype was found many times. This chain uses TRBV6-2 or TRBV6-3 with TRBJ1-1; D possibly corresponds to TRBD1 (5 bases). CDR3 size: 12 residues. Between the trimmed V and J ends, which lost 4 bases and 6 bases, there was a span of 9 bases. Germline loops: CDR1 MNHEY, CDR2 SVGEGT. The CDR3 is CASSSRVAEAFF. The DNA for the CDR3 is TGTGCCAGCAGTTCCAGGGTCGCTGAAGCTTTCTTT.

This chain joins TRBV6-2 or TRBV6-3 and TRBJ2-7, with a tentative D call TRBD1 (6 bases). V was pared by 6 bases and J by 3 bases, with 15 bases between. The CDR3 contains 14 residues. Per the germline V gene, CDR1 is MNHEY and CDR2 is SVGEGT. CDR3 coding DNA: TGTGCCAGCAGCTACGCAGGGGACAACTACGAGCAGTACTTC. It specifies CASSYAGDNYEQYF.

The count of this clonotype is one. The junction differs from germline at one of its ends, possibly a read error. The chain carries TRBV14 and TRBJ1-3, with no clear D. CDR3 length: 16 amino acids. Looked up from germline, CDR1 is SGHDN and CDR2 is FVKESK. CDR3 sequence: CAGSQLAGSSENTIYF. The DNA of the CDR3 is TGTGCCGGCAGCCAATTGGCCGGGAGCTCTGAAAACACCATATATTTT.

This clonotype was detected a few times. The chain uses TRBV29-1 and TRBJ2-7; D ambiguous. Germline V lookup: CDR1 SQVTM, CDR2 ANQGSEA. The V end was cut by 0 bases, the J end by 4 bases, with 16 bases between. There are 15 residues in the CDR3. The CDR3 here is CSVEDVSRNRYEQYF. The DNA of the CDR3 is TGCAGCGTTGAAGATGTCTCCCGAAATCGGTACGAGCAGTACTTC.

J is TRBJ1-1 and V is TRBV29-1; D is undetermined. Trimming removed 3 bases from V and 1 base from J, with 12 bases in between. Germline CDR1 SQVTM, CDR2 ANQGSEA. The CDR3 is made up of 14 amino acids. The CDR3: CSVDNGLGNTEAFF. CDR3 bases: TGCAGCGTTGATAATGGACTAGGGAACACTGAAGCTTTCTTT.

This clonotype was recorded many times. The rearrangement links TRBV29-1 to TRBJ2-1; D unclear. Germline V lookup: CDR1 SQVTM, CDR2 ANQGSEA. The CDR3 loop spans 13 amino acids. V was pared by 7 bases and J by 8 bases, with 18 bases between. The chain's CDR3 is CSAQNPVSDEQFF. In DNA, the CDR3 is TGCAGCGCCCAGAACCCGGTTTCGGATGAGCAGTTCTTC.

The sample holds many counts of this clonotype. This chain uses TRBV25-1 with TRBJ2-2; the D is unclear. The CDR3 length is 11 residues. CDR1 is MGHDK and CDR2 is SYGVNS in the germline V gene. Trimming stripped 9 bases from V and 6 bases from J, with 8 bases between. DNA of the CDR3: TGTGCCAGTAAAGGTCCCGGGGAGCTGTTTTTT. This codes for CASKGPGELFF.

The table lists this clonotype with a few counts. This chain joins TRBV13 and TRBJ2-1; D possibly matches TRBD1 or TRBD2 (5 bases each). CDR1 and CDR2 (germline): PRHDT, FYEKMQ (reference sequence). The V and J ends lost 10 bases and 5 bases respectively, with 15 bases between them. CDR3 length: 13 residues. The CDR3 sequence: CATSLMGHNEQFF. CDR3 coding DNA: TGTGCCACCTCCCTAATGGGACACAATGAGCAGTTCTTC.

This clonotype came up a few times. A read error may account for a junction end that differs from germline. The V and J genes are TRBV20-1 and TRBJ2-3; D ambiguous. This CDR3 comprises 16 residues. Germline CDR1 is DFQATT and CDR2 is SNEGSKA (reference sequence). The CDR3 DNA follows: TGCAGTGCCAACGAGGTACCCGATCTTTACACACATACGCAGTATTTT. Translation: CSANEVPDLYTHTQYF.